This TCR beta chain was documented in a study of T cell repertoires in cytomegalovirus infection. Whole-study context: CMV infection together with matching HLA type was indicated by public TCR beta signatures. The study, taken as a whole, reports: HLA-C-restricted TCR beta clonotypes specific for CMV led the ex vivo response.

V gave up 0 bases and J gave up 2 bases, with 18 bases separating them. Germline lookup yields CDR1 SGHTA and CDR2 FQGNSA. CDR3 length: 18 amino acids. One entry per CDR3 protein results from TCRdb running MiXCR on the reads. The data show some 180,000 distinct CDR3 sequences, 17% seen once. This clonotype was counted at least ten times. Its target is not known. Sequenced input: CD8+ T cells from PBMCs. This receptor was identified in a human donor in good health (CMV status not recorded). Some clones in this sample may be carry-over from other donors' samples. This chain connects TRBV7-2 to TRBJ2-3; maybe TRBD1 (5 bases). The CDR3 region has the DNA TGTGCCAGCAGCTTAGCGACCAACAGGAACCAGTTCACAGATACGCAGTATTTT. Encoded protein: CASSLATNRNQFTDTQYF.